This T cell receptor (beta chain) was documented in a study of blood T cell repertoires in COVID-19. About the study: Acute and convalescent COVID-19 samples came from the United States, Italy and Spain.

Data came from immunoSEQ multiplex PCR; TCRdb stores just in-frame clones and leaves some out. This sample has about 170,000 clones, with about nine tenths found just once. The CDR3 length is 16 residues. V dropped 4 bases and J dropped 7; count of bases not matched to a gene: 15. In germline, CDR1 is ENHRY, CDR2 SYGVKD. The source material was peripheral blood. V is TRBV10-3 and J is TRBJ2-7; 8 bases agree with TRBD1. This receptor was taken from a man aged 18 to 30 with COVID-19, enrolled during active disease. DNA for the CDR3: TGTGCCATCAGTGTGTTTACAGGGGGGAAAGGAGGAGAGCAGTACTTC. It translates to CAISVFTGGKGGEQYF.